One and the same sample provided the 8 T cell receptor beta chains below, sequenced in a study of blood T cell repertoires in COVID-19. Measured with immunoSEQ multiplex PCR; TCRdb has only the in-frame clones, and not every one. The sample records nearly 80,000 clones, roughly four fifths being singletons. Material: peripheral blood. These receptors were obtained from a woman between 65 and 79 years old with acute or convalescent COVID-19.

The gene calls are TRBV5-5 and TRBJ2-5; D call uncertain. The CDR3 sequence is 13 residues long. Trimming pared 3 bases from V and 1 base from J, leaving 7 bases between. From germline, CDR1 is SGHKS and CDR2 YYEKEE (reference sequence). CDR3 loop: CASSWASQETQYF. CDR3 bases: TGTGCCAGCAGCTGGGCGAGCCAAGAGACCCAGTACTTC.

The chain joins TRBV7-9 to TRBJ2-2; D not certain. This CDR3 is built from 14 residues. The V and J ends lost 4 bases and 4 bases respectively, with 10 bases between them. Germline V gene lookup returns CDR1 SEHNR and CDR2 FQNEAQ (reference sequence). CDR3 sequence reads: CASSSTVRTGELFF. As DNA, the CDR3 is TGTGCCAGCAGCTCTACAGTTCGCACCGGGGAGCTGTTTTTT.

This chain links TRBV9 with TRBJ1-6; 9 bases are a match to TRBD1. Germline CDR1 reads SGDLS; CDR2 reads YYNGEE. There are 15 residues in the CDR3. Trimming at V came to 2 bases and at J to 7 bases, leaving 4 bases not matched to a gene. This CDR3 reads CASSVLGTGNSPLHF. For the CDR3, the DNA is TGTGCCAGCAGCGTGCTCGGGACAGGGAATTCACCCCTCCACTTT.

The chain is built from TRBV7-9 and TRBJ1-3, with D unresolved. The CDR3 sequence is 16 residues long. The germline V and J ends were trimmed by 2 bases and 3 bases, with 14 bases remaining between them. Germline lookup yields CDR1 SEHNR and CDR2 FQNEAQ (reference sequence). CDR3 amino acids: CASSLPKELGGNTIYF. The CDR3 region has the DNA TGTGCCAGCAGCTTACCTAAAGAACTAGGTGGAAACACCATATATTTT.

This rearrangement joins TRBV5-1 to TRBJ2-7, with TRBD1 matching 7 bases. The germline V gene has CDR1 SGHRS and CDR2 YFSETQ. The ends lost 4 bases at V and 0 bases at J; junction bases unmatched: 4. CDR3 length: 14 residues. The DNA of the CDR3 is TGCGCCAGCAGCCGGGGACAGAACTCCTACGAGCAGTACTTC. This encodes CASSRGQNSYEQYF.

The gene calls are TRBV29-1 and TRBJ1-1; D is uncertain. Deletions cut 6 bases from V and 4 bases from J, with 6 bases between. Germline-derived CDR1 and CDR2 are SQVTM and ANQGSEA. This CDR3 comprises 10 residues. The CDR3 nucleotides read TGCAGCGTAGTAGTCACTGAAGCTTTCTTT. It yields the protein CSVVVTEAFF.

The rearrangement links TRBV7-9 to TRBJ2-7; no reliable D call. The V end was cut by 1 base, the J end by 1 base, with 11 bases between. The CDR3 is made up of 15 amino acids. Looked up from germline, CDR1 is SEHNR and CDR2 is FQNEAQ (reference sequence). The CDR3 DNA follows: TGTGCCAGCAGCTTAGTTTCAGGAAGGTCCTACGAGCAGTACTTC. It codes for CASSLVSGRSYEQYF. Combining the CDR3 with reference TRBV7-9 and TRBJ2-7 gives the whole variable domain DTGVSQNPRHKITKRGQNVTFRCDPISEHNRLYWYRQTLGQGPEFLTYFQNEAQLEKSRLLSDRFSAERPKGSFSTLEIQRTEQGDSAMYLCASSLVSGRSYEQYFGPGTRLTVT.

V usage is TRBV4-1 and J usage is TRBJ2-7; D not resolved. In germline, CDR1 is MGHRA, CDR2 YSYEKL. This CDR3 spans 14 amino acids. V was pared by 1 base and J by 2 bases, with 9 bases between. The CDR3 loop reads CASSQGGQTYEQYF. CDR3 nucleotides: TGCGCCAGCAGCCAAGGAGGTCAGACCTACGAGCAGTACTTC.